These T cell receptor beta chains were read from a single sample in a study of blood T cell repertoires in COVID-19. Method: immunoSEQ multiplex PCR; TCRdb's copy keeps in-frame clones and lacks some. The data hold 200,000 to 250,000 clones, with 85% to 90% observed a single time. Sequencing used peripheral blood. These receptors originate from a man aged 30 to 39 with COVID-19, enrolled during active disease. Each CDR3 is given with its conserved first and last residue. D genes are given only for firm matches. Some rows have no size entry. The others give once, few or many, or a class for an expanded clone.

>TRBV6-5|TRBD1|once|TRBJ1-2|14
CASNPTGGPYGYTF
TGTGCCAGCAACCCCACAGGGGGACCCTATGGCTACACCTTC
>TRBV5-1|TRBD1|.|TRBJ1-6|16
CASSWGTAGSSSPLHF
TGCGCCAGCAGCTGGGGGACAGCAGGCTCTTCTTCACCCCTCCACTTT
>TRBV25-1|TRBD2|.|TRBJ2-7|14
CASSEAGGPGEQYF
TGTGCCAGCAGTGAAGCGGGAGGGCCTGGGGAGCAGTACTTC
>TRBV12-3/TRBV12-4|.|.|TRBJ2-2|13
CASSFKEDGELFF
TGTGCCAGCAGTTTCAAGGAGGACGGGGAGCTGTTTTTT
>TRBV24-1|TRBD1|.|TRBJ2-5|16
CATSDARQGQQETQYF
TGTGCCACCAGTGACGCTCGACAGGGCCAACAAGAGACCCAGTACTTC
>TRBV6-5|TRBD1|.|TRBJ1-2|15
CASTFTGGAWYGYTF
TGTGCCAGCACCTTCACAGGGGGAGCTTGGTATGGCTACACCTTC
>TRBV2|TRBD1|.|TRBJ2-7|13
CASSLGQGVEQYF
TGTGCCAGCAGTTTAGGACAGGGGGTCGAGCAGTACTTC
>TRBV7-8|.|once|TRBJ1-5|18
CASSFLIPGQGYNQPQHF
TGTGCCAGCAGCTTTCTAATTCCGGGACAAGGGTACAATCAGCCCCAGCATTTT
>TRBV18|.|.|TRBJ1-5|15
CASSPQGYSNQPQHF
TGTGCCAGCTCACCTCAGGGGTATAGCAATCAGCCCCAGCATTTT
>TRBV11-1|.|.|TRBJ2-3|14
CASSSGQRTDTQYF
TGTGCCAGCAGCTCGGGACAACGCACAGATACGCAGTATTTT
>TRBV7-9|.|once|TRBJ1-1|12
CASSLLVTEAFF
TGTGCCAGCAGCTTATTAGTGACTGAAGCTTTCTTT
>TRBV12-3/TRBV12-4|TRBD2|.|TRBJ2-1|13
CASSLGLAGGQFF
TGTGCCAGCAGTTTGGGGCTAGCGGGGGGGCAGTTCTTC
>TRBV5-1|TRBD2|.|TRBJ2-3|19
CASSLGFGGLAGYTDTQYF
TGCGCCAGCAGCTTGGGGTTTGGGGGACTAGCCGGGTACACAGATACGCAGTATTTT
>TRBV7-6|.|.|TRBJ1-1|15
CASSHRQGGPPEAFF
TGTGCCAGCAGCCACCGCCAGGGAGGGCCCCCTGAAGCTTTCTTT
>TRBV18|TRBD2|.|TRBJ2-1|18
CASSPLASGGAAYNEQFF
TGTGCCAGCTCACCGTTGGCTAGCGGGGGGGCTGCCTACAATGAGCAGTTCTTC
>TRBV7-9|.|.|TRBJ1-2|13
CASSLSGSYGYTF
TGTGCCAGCAGCTTATCAGGTTCCTATGGCTACACCTTC